These 14 T cell receptor beta chains share one sample of origin, sequenced in a study of vaccination and CD4 T cells after COVID-19. Sequencing of DNA taken from cultured CD4+ T cells relied on the Oncomine TCR Beta short-read assay. TCRdb re-called the PCR reads through MiXCR, storing one row per CDR3 protein. The sample includes roughly 20,000 distinct CDR3 sequences, roughly 43% of them seen just once. Antigens of these TCRs are unknown. Regarding treatment: approximately 10-day PBMC culture with coronavirus spike peptide pools or control peptides (ViraFEST assay). The source material was CD4+ T cells from blood, cultured in vitro, sampled after SARS-CoV-2 vaccination. These TCRs come from a human donor who had recovered from COVID-19.

The V gene is TRBV27, the J gene TRBJ2-5, with D unresolved. Germline assignment: CDR1 MNHEY and CDR2 SMNVEV (reference sequence). This CDR3 is built from 14 residues. V shed 0 bases and J shed 5 bases, with 10 bases lying between them. The CDR3 protein is CASSLSRLEETQYF. CDR3 nucleotides: TGTGCCAGCAGTTTATCGAGGCTGGAGGAGACCCAGTACTTC.

In nucleotides, the CDR3 is TGTGCCAGCAGCTTAGGGACAGGGGGTTTTAACTATGGCTACACCTTC. Its protein is CASSLGTGGFNYGYTF. The genes are TRBV7-9 and TRBJ1-2, with TRBD1 matching 10 bases. Germline V gene sequence: CDR1 SEHNR, CDR2 FQNEAQ (reference sequence). CDR3 length equals 16 residues. V lost 1 base, J lost 1 base, and 3 bases stayed unmatched.

The gene calls are TRBV7-9 and TRBJ2-3; 9 positions agree with TRBD1. The CDR3 runs to 16 residues. The trim removed 8 bases at V and 8 bases at J, leaving 17 bases unmatched. CDR1 SEHNR and CDR2 FQNEAQ come from the germline V gene (reference sequence). CDR3 bases: TGTGCCAGCGGCCCTAGCCGGGACAGGGCCGGGGGTACGCAGTATTTT. Amino acid sequence: CASGPSRDRAGGTQYF.

V usage is TRBV15 and J usage is TRBJ2-7; the D gene is possibly TRBD1 (5 bases). The V and J ends lost 0 bases and 7 bases respectively, with 13 bases between them. The CDR3 sequence is 14 residues long. CDR1 LNHNV and CDR2 YYDKDF come from the germline V gene (reference sequence). The chain's CDR3 is CATSRDRVVREQYF. The CDR3 nucleotides read TGTGCCACCAGCAGAGACAGGGTTGTTCGAGAGCAGTACTTC.

The chain links TRBV10-3 to TRBJ1-2; D possibly corresponds to TRBD1 (5 bases). The CDR3 has 14 amino acids. Germline CDR1 and CDR2: ENHRY and SYGVKD. V was shortened by 0 bases and J by 3 bases, with 8 bases between the two germline ends. The CDR3 loop reads CAISESSGYYGYTF. The CDR3 nucleotides are TGTGCCATCAGTGAGTCATCAGGGTACTATGGCTACACCTTC.

The chain is built from TRBV29-1 and TRBJ1-1; 11 bases line up with TRBD1. The CDR3 consists of 14 residues. V lost 6 bases, J lost 4 bases, and 7 bases stayed unmatched. Germline V gene lookup returns CDR1 SQVTM and CDR2 ANQGSEA. CDR3 residues: CSVPGQGARTEAFF. Here the CDR3 DNA reads TGCAGCGTCCCCGGACAGGGGGCGCGCACTGAAGCTTTCTTT.

CDR3 DNA sequence: TGTGCCAGCAGAGGACAGGACTACGAGCAGTACTTC. This sequence encodes CASRGQDYEQYF. This chain links TRBV6-2 or TRBV6-3 with TRBJ2-7; TRBD1 agrees at 7 bases. Germline CDR1 MNHEY, CDR2 SVGEGT. After removal of 6 bases from V and 3 bases from J, the junction contained 2 bases not matched to a gene. The CDR3 is 12 residues long.

This chain uses TRBV11-2 with TRBJ2-7, with 8 positions matching TRBD2. Losses at the gene ends were 3 bases for V and 3 bases for J; bases not matched to a gene: 13. This CDR3 comprises 17 residues. The germline CDR1 and CDR2 sequences are SGHAT and FQNNGV. The CDR3 nucleotides read TGTGCCAGCAGCTTGGCCGGGAGGGGGGCTTCCGGCTACGAGCAGTACTTC. Translated: CASSLAGRGASGYEQYF.

The CDR3 DNA is TGCAGTGCTGGACTGACAGGGGCGAGGGCGGACTATGGCTACACCTTC. This codes for CSAGLTGARADYGYTF. The chain couples TRBV20-1 to TRBJ1-2; 8 bases fit TRBD1. There are 16 residues in the CDR3. CDR1 is DFQATT and CDR2 is SNEGSKA in the germline V gene (reference sequence). Trimming took 5 bases from V and 3 from J; bases not matched to a gene: 14.

The chain has TRBV6-5 and TRBJ1-5; D unclear. The V gene's germline CDR1 is MNHEY and CDR2 SVGAGI. The germline V and J ends were trimmed by 4 bases and 6 bases, with 10 bases remaining between them. The CDR3 has 13 amino acids. Here the CDR3 DNA reads TGTGCCAGCAGTTGGGGTTTTAGTCAGCCCCAGCATTTT. Protein: CASSWGFSQPQHF.

This clonotype came up a few times. The chain recombines TRBV15 with TRBJ2-7, with D tentatively TRBD2 (5 bases). V shed 1 base and J shed 2 bases, with 9 bases lying between them. Germline V CDR1 and CDR2: LNHNV, YYDKDF (reference sequence). This CDR3 is built from 14 residues. For the CDR3, the DNA is TGTGCCACCAGCAGAGCGGGGTCCACCTACGAGCAGTACTTC. It encodes CATSRAGSTYEQYF.

This clonotype was picked up a small number of times. V and J are TRBV7-9 and TRBJ1-5, with D uncertain. Trimming pared 5 bases from V and 4 bases from J, leaving 12 bases between. CDR1 and CDR2 from the germline V gene are SEHNR and FQNEAQ (reference sequence). This CDR3 comprises 14 residues. The CDR3 nucleotides read TGTGCCAGCAGCCCGTCGGGCCTAAATCAGCCCCAGCATTTT. It is translated as CASSPSGLNQPQHF.

This clonotype showed up just a few times. The chain couples TRBV5-4 to TRBJ2-7; 8 nucleotides agree with TRBD1. Germline V CDR1 and CDR2: SGHNT, YYREEE (reference sequence). The V gene end was trimmed by 1 base and the J gene end by 2 bases; junction bases not matched to a gene: 14. The CDR3 is made up of 18 amino acids. In DNA form, the CDR3 reads TGTGCCAGCAGCTTGTCGGGACAGGTAGGATACTCAACCTACGAGCAGTACTTC. As protein: CASSLSGQVGYSTYEQYF.

The chain joins TRBV7-3 to TRBJ2-7; a weak D match, TRBD2 (6 bases). V lost 5 bases, J lost 3 bases, and 17 bases lay in between. The CDR3 sequence is 15 residues long. From germline, CDR1 is SGHTA and CDR2 FQGTGA. CDR3 sequence (DNA): TGTGCCAGCAGCACGGCGGGAAGGGACCTCTACGAGCAGTACTTC. Its translation: CASSTAGRDLYEQYF.